This T cell receptor beta chain was observed in a study of Graves' ophthalmopathy and Graves' hyperthyroidism. Study-wide context: The study drew peripheral blood at initial diagnosis, before any treatment. Broader study findings: Stable hyperthyroidism and ophthalmopathy were told apart by a 13-signature model, which achieved 85% to 90% sensitivity and nearly 84% specificity. Its predictions of ophthalmopathy progression gave the model 70.59% sensitivity and approximately 72% specificity.

RNA transcripts served as template for amplifying TCR beta CDR3 sequences. HTBI primers served in a first-round RT-PCR, which a second-round multiplex PCR followed. TCRdb re-derived calls from the multiplex PCR reads in MiXCR, one entry per CDR3 protein. Of about 420,000 distinct CDR3 sequences listed, 21% are singletons. This clonotype was recorded at least ten times. The antigen remains unidentified. J was trimmed by 6 bases and V by 6 bases; bases with no gene match: 8. Germline CDR1 SQVTM, CDR2 ANQGSEA. The CDR3 loop spans 13 amino acids. The origin of this receptor is a woman under 30 with stable Graves' hyperthyroidism. The sequencing input was peripheral blood. This chain connects TRBV29-1 to TRBJ2-7, with TRBD1 identical over 10 bases. The CDR3 region is CSVAGDRGFEQYF. The CDR3 DNA follows: TGCAGCGTCGCCGGGGACAGGGGCTTCGAGCAGTACTTC.